The 19 T cell receptor beta chains listed next were all sequenced from one sample in a study of cytomegalovirus exposure and HLA in healthy donors. The PCR was carried out with 60 Vbeta primers and 13 Jbeta primers. Produced via immunoSEQ multiplex PCR; TCRdb's table is partial and in-frame only. The sample consists of approximately 90,000 clones, 60% to 80% of them appearing once. The sample comprised PBMCs. These receptors were taken from a man aged 25-40 years in good health and CMV-seronegative.

The genes are TRBV5-1 and TRBJ2-3; a possible D gene is TRBD2 (7 bases). Trimming left V 0 bases short and J 4 bases short, with 12 bases between. The CDR3 totals 15 residues. In germline, CDR1 is SGHRS, CDR2 YFSETQ. CDR3 loop: CASSLGGGWADTQYF. The CDR3 bases are TGCGCCAGCAGCTTGGGGGGGGGCTGGGCAGATACGCAGTATTTT. Supplemented by reference TRBV5-1 and TRBJ2-3, the full variable domain reads KAGVTQTPRYLIKTRGQQVTLSCSPISGHRSVSWYQQTPGQGLQFLFEYFSETQRNKGNFPGRFSGRQFSNSRSEMNVSTLELGDSALYLCASSLGGGWADTQYFGPGTRLTVL.

This chain links TRBV5-1 with TRBJ1-1, with a tentative D call TRBD1 (5 bases). Trimming left V 2 bases short and J 2 bases short, with 13 bases between. The CDR3 spans 15 residues. Looked up from germline, CDR1 is SGHRS and CDR2 is YFSETQ. The CDR3 bases are TGCGCCAGCAGCTTCCAGGGACTTCAAAACACTGAAGCTTTCTTT. It encodes CASSFQGLQNTEAFF.

V gene TRBV5-6 combines with J gene TRBJ2-5; 8 bases align to TRBD1. The J call may be in error: the DNA end matches TRBJ2-7 better. Germline V gene sequence: CDR1 SGHDT, CDR2 YYEEEE. The CDR3 has 13 residues. CDR3: CASRAQGGYEQYF. The CDR3, as DNA: TGTGCCAGCAGGGCACAGGGGGGTTACGAGCAGTACTTC.

This chain joins TRBV28 and TRBJ1-2; D gene unclear. V dropped 8 bases and J dropped 4 bases, with 5 bases sitting between them. In germline, CDR1 is MDHEN, CDR2 SYDVKM. The length of the CDR3 is 10 residues. The CDR3 DNA follows: TGTGCCAGCGGCCTCTATGGCTACACCTTC. It translates to CASGLYGYTF.

The chain combines TRBV6-1 with TRBJ2-1, with 15 bases lining up with TRBD2. CDR3 size: 19 residues. V trimming: 2 bases; J trimming: 9 bases; junction bases outside the gene matches: 14. Germline CDR1 MNHNS, CDR2 SASEGT. The CDR3 coding sequence is TGTGCCAGCAGTGAACGATTGGTGTGGAGGGGACTAGCGGGAGGTGAGCAGTTCTTC. Translating it yields CASSERLVWRGLAGGEQFF.

With respect to this clone: The junction differs from germline at one of its ends, possibly a read error. The chain's CDR3 is CASSYIGGEETQYF. The CDR3 bases are TGCGCTAGCAGCTACATCGGGGGGGAAGAGACCCAGTACTTC. This chain joins TRBV5-1 and TRBJ2-5, with 8 nucleotides matching TRBD2. The CDR3 contains 14 residues. Germline V CDR1 and CDR2: SGHRS, YFSETQ.

The chain is built from TRBV19 and TRBJ2-1, with 7 bases lining up with TRBD2. The V gene's germline CDR1 is LNHDA and CDR2 SQIVND (reference sequence). The CDR3 has 17 amino acids. V shed 3 bases and J 7 bases; nucleotides not matched to a gene: 15. This chain's CDR3 is CASSIAPSGNLGNEQFF. CDR3 nucleotides: TGTGCCAGTAGTATTGCCCCCAGCGGGAATCTGGGGAATGAGCAGTTCTTC.

CDR3 sequence: CASSPKRSSGVRDEQFF. CDR3 nucleotide sequence: TGCGCCAGCAGCCCTAAGAGAAGTAGCGGGGTGAGGGATGAGCAGTTCTTC. V is TRBV4-1 and J is TRBJ2-1, with TRBD2 identical over 8 bases. J lost 8 bases, V lost 4 bases, and 16 bases had no gene match. CDR3 length: 17 amino acids. Germline CDR1 is MGHRA and CDR2 is YSYEKL.

The V call is TRBV9, the J call TRBJ2-5; weak D call: TRBD1 (6 bases). The DNA end is a closer match to TRBJ2-7, so the J assignment may be wrong. Germline CDR1 reads SGDLS; CDR2 reads YYNGEE. This CDR3 contains 16 residues. CDR3 residues: CASSEKQGLNSYEQYF. The CDR3 DNA follows: TGTGCCAGCAGCGAAAAACAGGGCCTGAACTCCTACGAGCAGTACTTC.

The V and J genes are TRBV4-2 and TRBJ2-3, with TRBD2 matching over 9 bases. Germline assignment: CDR1 LGHNA and CDR2 YNFKEQ. This CDR3 spans 17 amino acids. The J segment lost 4 bases and the V segment lost 0 bases, leaving 8 bases of the junction unmatched. The CDR3 DNA reads TGTGCCAGCAGCCAAGATGGAAGGACTAGCGTGGCAGATACGCAGTATTTT. It translates to CASSQDGRTSVADTQYF.

The chain uses TRBV10-3 and TRBJ2-5; D may be TRBD2 (6 bases). The J call may be wrong; the DNA end is better matched by TRBJ2-7. The CDR3 runs to 14 residues. CDR1 ENHRY and CDR2 SYGVKD come from the germline V gene. The CDR3 DNA reads TGTGCCATCAGTGCCGAGACTAGTTCCTACGAGCAGTACTTC. Protein: CAISAETSSYEQYF.

CDR3 amino acids: CASSLLGTSGRIVQFF. DNA for the CDR3: TGTGCCAGCAGCTTACTTGGGACTAGCGGGAGAATAGTGCAGTTCTTC. V and J are TRBV7-8 and TRBJ2-1; 14 bases match TRBD2. This CDR3 contains 16 residues. J was trimmed by 12 bases and V by 2 bases; bases with no gene match: 9. The germline V gene has CDR1 SGHVS and CDR2 FQNEAQ.

This clone came up a few times. This rearrangement joins TRBV27 to TRBJ2-2; TRBD1 matches 9 bases. Germline CDR1 reads MNHEY; CDR2 reads SMNVEV (reference sequence). This CDR3 has 14 residues. V lost 6 bases and J lost 7; bases outside the gene matches: 6. The CDR3 nucleotides are TGTGCCAGCAGCCGGGACAGGGAGATCGGGGAGCTGTTTTTT. Protein sequence: CASSRDREIGELFF.

The chain employs TRBV11-1 and TRBJ2-4; maybe TRBD1 (6 bases). V lost 6 bases and J 6 bases, leaving 18 bases between the germline ends. This CDR3 is built from 15 residues. CDR1 is SGHAT, CDR2 FQDESV, per germline (reference sequence). The CDR3 loop is CASRLSLGGGNIQYF. Here the CDR3 DNA reads TGTGCCAGCAGGCTATCGCTAGGGGGTGGAAACATTCAGTACTTC.

This clone was observed once. The chain uses TRBV7-6 and TRBJ2-1; weak D call: TRBD2 (6 bases). Germline V gene data show CDR1 as SGHVS and CDR2 as FNYEAQ. Trimming stripped 4 bases from V and 9 bases from J, with 16 bases between. CDR3 size: 14 residues. DNA for the CDR3: TGTGCCAGCAGCTCCGGATCCCAGGGAGGTGAGCAGTTCTTC. This codes for CASSSGSQGGEQFF. Looking up the rest from reference TRBV7-6 and TRBJ2-1 gives the full variable domain: GAGVSQSPRYKVTKRGQDVALRCDPISGHVSLYWYRQALGQGPEFLTYFNYEAQQDKSGLPNDRFSAERPEGSISTLTIQRTEQRDSAMYRCASSSGSQGGEQFFGPGTRLTVL.

The chain couples TRBV5-1 to TRBJ2-1, with D possibly matching TRBD1 (5 bases). This CDR3 comprises 15 residues. Germline CDR1 SGHRS, CDR2 YFSETQ. V was shortened by 0 bases and J by 0 bases, with 7 bases between the two germline ends. Written as DNA, the CDR3 is TGCGCCAGCAGCTTGGACAGGATCTCCTACAATGAGCAGTTCTTC. Translation gives CASSLDRISYNEQFF.

This chain joins TRBV28 and TRBJ2-1, with D maybe TRBD2 (5 bases). Germline V gene lookup returns CDR1 MDHEN and CDR2 SYDVKM. This CDR3 contains 20 residues. V was clipped by 3 bases and J by 0 bases, with 24 bases between them. The CDR3 DNA reads TGTGCCAGCAGTTTTGCCCCCGGAAGTTTGGGGAGAAGCTCCTACAATGAGCAGTTCTTC. As protein: CASSFAPGSLGRSSYNEQFF.

The chain carries TRBV4-1 and TRBJ1-5; unclear D gene. Germline CDR1 and CDR2: MGHRA and YSYEKL. V lost 0 bases and J 0 bases, leaving 15 bases between the germline ends. The CDR3 has 18 amino acids. The CDR3 here is CASSQEAQGGHSNQPQHF. CDR3 in DNA: TGCGCCAGCAGCCAAGAAGCCCAAGGTGGGCATAGCAATCAGCCCCAGCATTTT.

The gene calls are TRBV30 and TRBJ2-1; 8 positions match TRBD2. After removal of 3 bases from V and 9 bases from J, the junction contained 13 bases not matched to a gene. Germline CDR1 and CDR2: GTSNPN and SVGIG (reference sequence). The CDR3 has 15 residues. In DNA form, the CDR3 reads TGTGCCTGGAGGAATCGCGGGAGGATGCTTGGTGAGCAGTTCTTC. It translates to CAWRNRGRMLGEQFF.